The T cell receptor (beta chain) under discussion was sequenced for a study of blood T cell repertoires in COVID-19 (dated by TCRdb to the early 2020s). Some background on the complete study: Samples covering the acute and convalescent phases of COVID-19 were provided by collaborators in the United States, Italy and Spain. The material from the prospective study consisted of cDNA or gDNA derived from T cells, B-cell-depleted T cells, or PBMCs. Subjects who had been exposed to COVID-19, were actively infected with it, or had recovered from it provided the deeply sampled blood TCRbeta repertoires that made up the dataset. The repertoires were released in a freely available public database meant as a resource for research on the immune response to SARS-CoV-2. Samples came from the ongoing ImmuneRACE study (first 160 participants) plus 1,254 subjects from 6 global collaborators. Nearly every sample came with metadata listing a de-identified subject ID, COVID-19 status, age in years and sex. HLA class I and class II types, where available, came from metadata supplied by the sample provider rather than from assay-based typing. The paper's findings and limits, for the study overall: Clinical and demographic metadata were provided uncurated, with the amount varying by source and participant.

TCRbeta CDR3 regions were amplified from genomic DNA using the immunoSEQ Assay, a bias-controlled multiplex PCR. As for how the authors treated the data: Within the assay, amplification of reference gene primers was used to estimate how many nucleated cells each sample contained. To quantify the absolute abundance of each unique TCRbeta CDR3 rearrangement, sequence reads were collapsed and filtered. For each sample, productive Simpson clonality was calculated as the square root of Simpson's diversity index over productive rearrangements. Held by TCRdb, this immuneACCESS table contains in-frame sequences only and omits some clones. Under half of the omission traces to an unresolved V gene where checked; the cause of the rest is unknown. The V and J calls and the clone size are those of that table, but D and trimming were determined from the DNA. The sample profile shows some 400,000 clones; roughly 86% of them were found once. The ten largest clones add up to around 9.3% of the sample.

Measured from the cysteine to the phenylalanine, the CDR3 is 15 residues long. Just the 45-base CDR3 DNA is kept, in frame starting at base 1. In the germline V gene, CDR1 corresponds to KGHSH and CDR2 to LQKENI. V loses 3 bases at its end and J loses 4 bases; junction bases beyond the gene matches: 4. At one collaborating source in Seattle, patients were enrolled during active infection and were followed longitudinally through the course of disease. Each collaborating institution followed its own protocols to collect whole blood in K2EDTA tubes. For TCRbeta analysis, collaborators shipped samples as frozen whole blood, isolated PBMCs, or DNA extracted from either of those sample types. Remarks on this clone: The antigen it recognizes is unknown. The input lacks base qualities; no much larger clone sits a single base away.

Sequenced material: peripheral blood. This TCR was sampled from a woman under 40 with COVID-19, enrolled during active disease. The rearranged chain carries TRBV18 and TRBJ2-7; 12 bases in between match TRBD1. The CDR3 protein: CASSPGQGATYEQYF. Here is the DNA: TGTGCCAGCTCACCGGGACAGGGGGCGACGTACGAGCAGTACTTC.